Here is one T cell receptor beta chain with its context. This entry is derived from a study of blood T cell repertoires in COVID-19. On the study more broadly: Sources were T cells, B-cell-depleted T cells, or PBMCs; the material itself was cDNA or gDNA.

In germline, CDR1 is LNHDA, CDR2 SQIVND (reference sequence). Trimming removed 3 bases at V and 1 base at J, with 7 bases between. The CDR3 runs to 14 residues. Libraries were prepared by immunoSEQ multiplex PCR; TCRdb keeps only in-frame clonotypes and omits some of them. Among tens of thousands of clones, over 75% were seen once, and the ten largest hold 3.8%. V is TRBV19 and J is TRBJ1-5; D is possibly TRBD1 (6 bases). Sequenced input: peripheral blood. This receptor was identified in a man in his fifties or sixties with acute or convalescent COVID-19. The CDR3 protein is CASSIDRSNQPQHF. CDR3 coding DNA: TGTGCCAGTAGTATCGACAGGAGCAATCAGCCCCAGCATTTT.